The rows below give T cell receptor beta chains drawn from one sample of a study of OX40 agonist ivuxolimab in advanced cancers. Assay used: immunoSEQ multiplex PCR; TCRdb lists only in-frame clones, some missing. Of some 48,000 clones detected, 70% to 80% appear once; the ten largest clones hold 1.5% to 2%. The sequencing used CD4+ or CD8+ T cells sorted from blood, collected in a trial of the OX40 agonist ivuxolimab. The receptor source for this set is an adult with an advanced solid tumor such as melanoma, head and neck, liver or kidney cancer. The CDR3 runs from the conserved cysteine through the conserved F or W. The order of the fields is CDR3 protein, V gene, D gene. A D gene is named only where the DNA matches it firmly.

CASSVASGAEQYF | TRBV9 | -
CASSLGSTSLNEKLFF | TRBV7-9 | -
CASSSTPSYNEQFF | TRBV5-1 | -
CASSQVAGGSSEQYF | TRBV14 | TRBD2
CASSRINEKLFF | TRBV4-3 | -
CASSLRAFRDGYTF | TRBV7-2 | -
CATSRVGGGGSNQPQHF | TRBV15 | -
CSVDWRTSYGYTF | TRBV29-1 | -
CASSSSGNPNEKLFF | TRBV5-1 | -
CASRSQGIAPLHF | TRBV19 | -
CASSSGGGLRGYTF | TRBV7-3 | -
CASSLWATEAFF | TRBV28 | -
CASSRPGGGGYNEQFF | TRBV4-3 | -
CASSAGDSGNTIYF | TRBV6-1 | -
CASSQVGTTFEQYF | TRBV4-2 | TRBD2
CASSAGNRVAETQYF | TRBV19 | -
CASSWTDGTDTQYF | TRBV5-4 | -
CASSLPGSGFF | TRBV5-5 | -
CATRGAADTQYF | TRBV15 | -
CAISESGKDTQYF | TRBV10-3 | -
CASSLRGGSYNEQFF | TRBV5-4 | TRBD2
CASSHKISPPGADTRYF | TRBV4-3 | -
CASRSGFGDTEAFF | TRBV5-1 | -
CASNRGEDEQYF | TRBV6-1 | -
CASAGSTDANYGYTF | TRBV7-2 | -
CASSKTTGGGNTIYF | TRBV25-1 | TRBD1
CASSFQGARGDIQYF | TRBV28 | TRBD1
CASSLEQQVITGELFF | TRBV27 | -
CASSDRANSNQPQHF | TRBV6-1 | -
CASSLSGSGPTPQHF | TRBV27 | -
CASSPAPPLSYEQYF | TRBV7-2 | -
CASSLDAGSYEQYF | TRBV6-5 | -
CASSSYGSSYNEQFF | TRBV11-1 | -
CASSSGTSGGSTDTQYF | TRBV7-2 | TRBD2
CASSSPPVGLNTEAFF | TRBV5-4 | -
CASSLSGQGHSPLHF | TRBV7-3 | TRBD1
CASSWGHRNSPLHF | TRBV5-6 | -
CASKVAGDNYGYTF | TRBV7-2 | -
CASSLRGNTGELFF | TRBV5-6 | -
CASSLTEFSSPLHF | TRBV14 | -
CASSLASGSKSGNTIYF | TRBV5-8 | -
CASSFSEGETQYF | TRBV7-3 | -
CASTYLPGQVSYEQYF | TRBV21-1 | -
CASSQGYSNYGYTF | TRBV6-1 | -
CASSLARGASTGELFF | TRBV5-1 | -
CAWSLPNTEAFF | TRBV30 | -
CASSPMWARDEQFF | TRBV2 | -
CASSTTQGSDEQYF | TRBV5-1 | -
CASSNRQGSTEAFF | TRBV5-1 | TRBD1
CASSLAATGTGANVLTF | TRBV7-2 | -
CASSYDFNQPQHF | TRBV6-5 | -
CASRGQGNSPLHF | TRBV28 | TRBD1
CASAPTGTGRSPLHF | TRBV19 | -
CASANPNTGELFF | TRBV19 | -
CASSQGGRGSGELFF | TRBV19 | -
CASSVGTGQETQYF | TRBV9 | -
CASSVDQGQGYEQYF | TRBV9 | TRBD1